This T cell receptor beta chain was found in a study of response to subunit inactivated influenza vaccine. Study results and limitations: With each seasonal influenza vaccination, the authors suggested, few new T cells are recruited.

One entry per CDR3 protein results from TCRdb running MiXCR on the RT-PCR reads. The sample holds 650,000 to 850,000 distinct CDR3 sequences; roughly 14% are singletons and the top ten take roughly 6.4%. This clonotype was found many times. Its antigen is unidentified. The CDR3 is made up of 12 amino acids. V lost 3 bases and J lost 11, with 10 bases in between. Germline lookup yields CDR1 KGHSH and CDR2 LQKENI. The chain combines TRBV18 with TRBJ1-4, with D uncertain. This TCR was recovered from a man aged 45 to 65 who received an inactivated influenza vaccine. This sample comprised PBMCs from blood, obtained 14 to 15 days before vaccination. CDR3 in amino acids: CASSPGPEKLFF. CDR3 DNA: TGTGCCAGCTCACCCGGACCGGAGAAACTGTTTTTT.